The next 10 T cell receptor beta chains were all read from a single sample in a study of blood T cells in healthy people across ages. A J-beta primer mix and a sample-barcoded 5' primer were used in a second PCR of roughly 6 to 11 cycles. One entry per CDR3 protein, called by TCRdb with MiXCR from the 5' RACE reads. The data show 450,000 to 650,000 distinct CDR3 sequences, approximately 25% seen once. These data are also associated with another study on T cells of mothers and their children.

Sequenced input: blood. The receptors here all came from a boy aged 10-17 years in good health.

This clonotype was detected a few times. V is TRBV3-1 and J is TRBJ2-1, with D hard to call. The CDR3 spans 14 residues. The ends were cut back, 8 bases at V and 5 bases at J, with 16 bases in the middle. Germline lookup yields CDR1 LGHDT and CDR2 YNNKEL (reference sequence). The CDR3, as DNA: TGTGCCAGCTGCCCCTGGAGCCTCGACAATGAGCAGTTCTTC. Encoded protein: CASCPWSLDNEQFF.

This clonotype was observed a handful of times. The rearrangement links TRBV4-1 to TRBJ2-1; D not certain. The CDR3 totals 17 residues. Germline CDR1 is MGHRA and CDR2 is YSYEKL. Trimming shortened V by 0 bases and J by 8 bases, and 20 bases separated the two germline ends. The CDR3 coding sequence is TGCGCCAGCAGCCAAGATGTCAGATCACCCTTTTCCCATGAGCAGTTCTTC. Translated, it gives CASSQDVRSPFSHEQFF.

The table lists this clonotype with a few counts. The rearrangement links TRBV28 to TRBJ2-5; 8 nucleotides align to TRBD2. The J call may be in error: the DNA end matches TRBJ2-7 better. Germline V gives CDR1 MDHEN, CDR2 SYDVKM. The CDR3 runs to 14 residues. In DNA form, the CDR3 reads TGTGCCAGCAGTTTAGCGGGAGGTGGCAACGAGCAGTACTTC. As protein: CASSLAGGGNEQYF.

The chain employs TRBV27 and TRBJ2-7; a possible D gene is TRBD1 (6 bases). CDR1 and CDR2 from the germline V gene are MNHEY and SMNVEV (reference sequence). V was clipped by 3 bases and J by 2 bases, with 11 bases between them. CDR3 size: 14 residues. CDR3 residues: CASSFGQRAYEQYF. The DNA of the CDR3 is TGTGCCAGCAGTTTCGGACAGAGAGCCTACGAGCAGTACTTC.

This clonotype has at least ten counts. The chain combines TRBV7-2 with TRBJ2-1; 9 bases map to TRBD1. Losses at the gene ends were 4 bases for V and 3 bases for J; bases not matched to a gene: 1. Germline values: CDR1 SGHTA, CDR2 FQGNSA. This CDR3 comprises 14 residues. The CDR3 region has the DNA TGTGCCAGCAGCTGGGGACAGGGCTACAATGAGCAGTTCTTC. It encodes CASSWGQGYNEQFF.

This clonotype has only a few counts. J is TRBJ1-3 and V is TRBV6-6; D is ambiguous. The CDR3 consists of 15 residues. Germline V gene data show CDR1 as MNHNY and CDR2 as SVGAGI (reference sequence). V lost 2 bases and J 0 bases, leaving 8 bases between the germline ends. The chain's CDR3 is CASSYGETSGNTIYF. The CDR3 DNA sequence: TGTGCCAGCAGTTACGGGGAGACCTCTGGAAACACCATATATTTT.

The CDR3 DNA follows: TGTGCCCGGAACGGGGCGTACACTGAAGCTTTCTTT. The encoded protein is CARNGAYTEAFF. This chain joins TRBV30 and TRBJ1-1, with TRBD1 as a possible D gene (5 bases). V lost 8 bases and J lost 3, with 13 bases in between. This CDR3 region has 12 residues. Germline assignment: CDR1 GTSNPN and CDR2 SVGIG (reference sequence).

This clonotype was seen repeatedly, ten times or more. The gene calls are TRBV6-2 or TRBV6-3 and TRBJ2-4, with D unresolved. The CDR3 is 14 residues long. V was trimmed by 2 bases and J by 6 bases, leaving 11 bases between them. The germline V gene has CDR1 MNHEY and CDR2 SVGEGT. The CDR3 sequence: CASSYDLPGNIQYF. CDR3 in DNA: TGTGCCAGCAGTTACGACCTCCCAGGAAACATTCAGTACTTC.

This chain connects TRBV7-3 to TRBJ1-6; TRBD1 matches 9 bases. Looked up from germline, CDR1 is SGHTA and CDR2 is FQGTGA. The CDR3 runs to 15 residues. After removal of 6 bases from V and 7 bases from J, the junction contained 7 bases not matched to a gene. The CDR3 loop reads CASRPPGQGNSPLHF. The CDR3 DNA reads TGTGCCAGCAGGCCTCCGGGACAGGGAAATTCACCCCTCCACTTT.

This sequence joins TRBV5-6 and TRBJ2-5, with a tentative D call TRBD1 (6 bases). The better agreement between TRBJ2-7 and the DNA end casts doubt on the J call. The CDR3 spans 15 residues. In germline, CDR1 is SGHDT, CDR2 YYEEEE. The CDR3 nucleotides are TGTGCCAGACTCACCCCATCGACAGGACCTTACGAGCAGTACTTC. It specifies CARLTPSTGPYEQYF.